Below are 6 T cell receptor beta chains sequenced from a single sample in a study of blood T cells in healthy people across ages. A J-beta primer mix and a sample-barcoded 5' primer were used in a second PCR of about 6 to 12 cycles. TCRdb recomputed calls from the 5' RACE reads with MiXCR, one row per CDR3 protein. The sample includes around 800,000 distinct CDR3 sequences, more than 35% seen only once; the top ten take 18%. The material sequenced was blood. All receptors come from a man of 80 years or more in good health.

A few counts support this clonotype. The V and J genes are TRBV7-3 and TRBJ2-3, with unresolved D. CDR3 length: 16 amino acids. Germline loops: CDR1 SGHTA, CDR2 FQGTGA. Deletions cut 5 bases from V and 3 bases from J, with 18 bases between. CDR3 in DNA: TGTGCCAGCAGCCCTTTCGGTGGCACGGTAACAGATACGCAGTATTTT. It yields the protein CASSPFGGTVTDTQYF.

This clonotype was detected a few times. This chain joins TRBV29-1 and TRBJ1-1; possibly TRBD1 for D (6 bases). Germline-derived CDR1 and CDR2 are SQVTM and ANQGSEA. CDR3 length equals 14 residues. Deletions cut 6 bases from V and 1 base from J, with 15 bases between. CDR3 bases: TGCAGCGTCCAAAATGTAGGGGGGAACACTGAAGCTTTCTTT. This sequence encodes CSVQNVGGNTEAFF.

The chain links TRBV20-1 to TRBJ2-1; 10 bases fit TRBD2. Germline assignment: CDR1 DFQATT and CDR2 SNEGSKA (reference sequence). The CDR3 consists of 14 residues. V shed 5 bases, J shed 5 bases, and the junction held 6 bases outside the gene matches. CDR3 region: CSADPGLADNEQFF. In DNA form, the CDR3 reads TGCAGTGCTGATCCCGGACTAGCGGACAATGAGCAGTTCTTC.

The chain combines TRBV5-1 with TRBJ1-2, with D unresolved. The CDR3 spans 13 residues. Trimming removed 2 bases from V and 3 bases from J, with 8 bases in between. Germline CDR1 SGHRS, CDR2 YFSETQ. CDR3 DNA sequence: TGCGCCAGCAGCTTTAAGGTCGACTATGGCTACACCTTC. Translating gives CASSFKVDYGYTF.

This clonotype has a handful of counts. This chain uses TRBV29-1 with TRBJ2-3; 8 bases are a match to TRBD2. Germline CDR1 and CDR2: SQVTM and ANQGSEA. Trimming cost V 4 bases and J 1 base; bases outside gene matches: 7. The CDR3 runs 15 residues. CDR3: CSVGQREKGTDTQYF. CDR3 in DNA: TGCAGCGTTGGACAGCGGGAGAAAGGCACAGATACGCAGTATTTT.

The CDR3: CSASPRLYNEQFF. For the CDR3, the DNA is TGCAGTGCTAGTCCGCGGCTCTACAATGAGCAGTTCTTC. This chain links TRBV20-1 with TRBJ2-1; D is ambiguous. Germline V gene sequence: CDR1 DFQATT, CDR2 SNEGSKA (reference sequence). The V end was cut by 3 bases, the J end by 3 bases, with 9 bases between. The CDR3 runs to 13 residues.